This T cell receptor (beta chain) was recorded in a study of blood T cell repertoires in COVID-19. Study summary: The cDNA or gDNA used as material had been derived from T cells, B-cell-depleted T cells, or PBMCs.

The germline V and J ends were trimmed by 1 base and 8 bases, with 16 bases remaining between them. Germline V CDR1 and CDR2: SGHAT, FQNNGV. This CDR3 region has 15 residues. Original analysis: Amplified reference gene primers provided the basis for estimating nucleated cell counts. Data came from immunoSEQ multiplex PCR; TCRdb stores just in-frame clones and leaves some out. The DNA was the basis for D and trimming; V, J and clone size are from that table. Of under 350,000 clones in the sample, under 90% were seen once. The origin of this receptor is a woman aged 30 to 39 with COVID-19, enrolled during active disease. The V gene is TRBV11-2, the J gene TRBJ2-3; a weak D match, TRBD1 (5 bases). Sequenced: peripheral blood. The CDR3 reads CASSLVGPAFGTQYF. CDR3 DNA sequence: TGTGCCAGCAGCTTAGTGGGGCCGGCTTTCGGTACGCAGTATTTT.